What follows describes a single T cell receptor beta chain. Its antigen is still unknown. A read error may be the cause here, since a much bigger clone is one base away. The source of the sample is a study of regulatory T cells in long-lasting Graves disease. The CDR3 length is 12 residues. Germline loops: CDR1 MDHEN, CDR2 SYDVKM. According to the study, TCR beta libraries were built with iRepertoire HTBI primers and CDR3-region Arm-PCR. TCRdb itself ran the multiplex PCR reads through MiXCR, one entry per CDR3 protein. In the table there are more than 400,000 distinct CDR3 sequences, 15% to 20% of which are singletons. General study findings and limits: The TCR repertoire of persistent Graves' patients was less diverse than that of newly diagnosed ones.

As for time point: newly diagnosed GD, antithyroid drugs for less than 3 months. RNA extracted from PBMCs served as the sequencing template. The same sample was also used in a study of T cells in Graves' hyperthyroidism and ophthalmopathy.

The material was peripheral blood mononuclear cells (PBMCs), obtained at new diagnosis, from a patient treated with antithyroid drugs. This clonotype was obtained from a man in his forties with Graves disease. V usage is TRBV28 and J usage is TRBJ2-7; D is possibly TRBD1 (6 bases). CDR3 sequence: CDSSSGVGEQYF. DNA of the CDR3: TGTGACAGCAGTTCAGGGGTTGGAGAGCAGTACTTC.